This paragraph covers one T cell receptor (beta chain) sequence. This clone's antigen is unknown. It has no much larger one-base neighbor in the sample; base qualities were not kept. V is shortened by 4 bases, J by 4 bases, and the region joining them spans 25 bases. The CDR3 contains 18 residues, cysteine and phenylalanine counted. The sequence is cut down to CDR3 DNA, 54 bases in frame from base 1. Looking up the germline V gene (reference sequence) yields CDR1 SGHNT and CDR2 YYREEE. Patients with a history of autoimmune disease or receiving systemic immunosuppression were excluded from the trial. Peripheral blood for TCR sequencing was collected from all dose cohorts at baseline, on cycle 4 day 1, and on cycle 7 day 1. The samples were taken from a phase I, first-in-human, multicenter, open-label dose-escalation trial of ivuxolimab. Adults with locally advanced or metastatic melanoma, renal cell, hepatocellular, or head and neck squamous cell carcinoma were enrolled in the trial. Before TCR sequencing, CD4+ and CD8+ T cells were separately sorted from peripheral blood.

The data derive from a study of OX40 agonist ivuxolimab in advanced cancers. For the wider study: Ivuxolimab was an agonistic, fully human IgG2 monoclonal antibody directed against OX40 (CD134), a costimulatory receptor. Intravenous ivuxolimab was administered to patients every 2 weeks at six dose levels: 0.01, 0.1, 0.3, 1.5, 3 and 10 mg/kg. Of the approximately 50 patients in dose escalation, some 19 had hepatocellular carcinoma, some 15 had melanoma, 9 had renal cell carcinoma and 9 had head and neck cancer. The dose-escalation cohort was approximately 83% male with a mean age of about 60 years, ranging from 23 to 79. Prior anti-PD-1, anti-PD-L1 or anti-CTLA-4 therapy was permitted, and checkpoint inhibitors had been received by about 44% of dose-escalation patients. Partial responses were achieved by three dose-escalation patients, of whom one had hepatocellular carcinoma and two had cutaneous melanoma. The point of sequencing TCRbeta in the periphery was to test whether ivuxolimab changed TCR sequence diversity and drove clonal T-cell expansion. The paper describes the monotherapy dose-escalation part (N ≈ 52 patients) of the phase I trial of ivuxolimab.

The paper as a whole reports these results and caveats: Low levels of normalized T-cell clonal expansion were also shown by some nonresponding patients. The antigen specificity of the peripheral T cells that underwent clonal expansion was not determined. At doses from 0.1 to 3.0 mg/kg, clonal expansion was seen in both CD4+ and CD8+ blood T cells between baseline and week 6. On average, CD8+ T cells showed more expanded clones than CD4+ T cells after ivuxolimab. In the 0.1-3.0 mg/kg groups, partial responders had among the lowest normalized peripheral clonal expansion, particularly in CD8+ T cells.

Genomic DNA was extracted from sorted cells for sequencing of the TCRbeta CDR3 region. The immunoSEQ Assay was used for sequencing of TCRbeta CDR3 regions. What TCRdb holds here is the immuneACCESS table cut down to in-frame rearrangements. Part of the clones is not present; checked against another copy, under half of the missing clones reflect an unresolved V gene, and the others are unexplained. Across this sample there are 47,000 or so clones, with around nine tenths seen only once. The top ten hold approximately 10% of the sample. The specimen was CD4+ or CD8+ T cells sorted from blood, collected in a trial of the OX40 agonist ivuxolimab. The chain joins TRBV5-4 to TRBJ2-3; perhaps TRBD2 is the D gene, with 6 bases matching. The sequence was collected from an adult with an advanced solid tumor such as melanoma, head and neck, liver or kidney cancer. For the CDR3, the sequence is CASSPGGVTPGSPDTQYF. The DNA is TGTGCCAGCAGCCCCGGAGGGGTCACACCGGGGTCCCCAGATACGCAGTATTTT.